Shown below are 10 T cell receptor beta chains from a single sample sequenced in a study of T cells in Graves' hyperthyroidism and ophthalmopathy. It was RNA transcripts that yielded the amplified TCR beta CDR3 regions. First-round RT-PCR of the TCR CDR3 relied on the HTBI primer set. From the multiplex PCR reads, TCRdb called clonotypes with MiXCR, one entry per CDR3 protein. The sample holds about 400,000 distinct CDR3 sequences; nearly 15% are singletons and the top ten take under 25%. The sample taken for sequencing was blood. The receptors derive from a woman aged 55-70 years with Graves' ophthalmopathy.

This clonotype was observed at least ten times. V is TRBV29-1 and J is TRBJ2-7; 13 bases map to TRBD2. In germline, CDR1 is SQVTM, CDR2 ANQGSEA. With 7 bases clipped from V and 4 bases from J, the junction kept 10 bases outside the gene matches. This CDR3 is built from 15 residues. The CDR3 region has the DNA TGCAGCGCCACAACCGGGACTAGCGGGATGTACGAGCAGTACTTC. Translated: CSATTGTSGMYEQYF.

The genes are TRBV5-1 and TRBJ2-7; 9 positions agree with TRBD2. In germline, CDR1 is SGHRS, CDR2 YFSETQ. V shed 4 bases and J 7 bases; nucleotides not matched to a gene: 6. This CDR3 region has 13 residues. CDR3 residues: CASSPGTSNEQYF. As DNA, the CDR3 is TGCGCCAGCAGCCCCGGGACTAGCAATGAGCAGTACTTC.

This clonotype was detected only a few times. The chain carries TRBV5-4 and TRBJ2-7, with D possibly called TRBD1 or TRBD2 (5 bases each). V was pared by 6 bases and J by 6 bases, with 16 bases between. The CDR3 consists of 13 residues. The V gene's germline CDR1 is SGHNT and CDR2 YYREEE (reference sequence). CDR3 in amino acids: CASTRDRQGEQYF. In nucleotides, the CDR3 is TGTGCCAGCACCCGGGACCGACAAGGCGAGCAGTACTTC.

This clonotype was recorded at least ten times. The rearrangement uses TRBV11-2 and TRBJ2-7; 7 nucleotides line up with TRBD1. V shed 4 bases and J 4 bases; nucleotides not matched to a gene: 7. The CDR3 length is 14 residues. Germline V lookup: CDR1 SGHAT, CDR2 FQNNGV. In nucleotides, the CDR3 is TGTGCCAGCAGCTCCCCTTTACAGGGGTACGAGCAGTACTTC. This sequence encodes CASSSPLQGYEQYF.

This clonotype was recorded once. A read error may be the cause here, since a much bigger clone is one base away. J is TRBJ1-1 and V is TRBV7-8, with 8 bases aligning to TRBD1. CDR1 and CDR2 from the germline V gene are SGHVS and FQNEAQ. The CDR3 loop spans 15 amino acids. The CDR3 here is CAGSLRTGSKTEAFF. The DNA for the CDR3 is TGTGCCGGCAGCTTGAGGACAGGGTCAAAGACTGAAGCTTTCTTT.

This clonotype was found a few times. This sequence joins TRBV28 and TRBJ2-6, with 9 nucleotides matching TRBD2. The CDR3 has 16 amino acids. The ends lost 9 bases at V and 4 bases at J; junction bases unmatched: 10. Germline CDR1 and CDR2: MDHEN and SYDVKM. The CDR3 loop is CASSVAGVGGANVLTF. Here the CDR3 DNA reads TGTGCCAGTAGTGTAGCGGGAGTAGGGGGGGCCAACGTCCTGACTTTC.

This clonotype was picked up many times. The rearrangement links TRBV6-1 to TRBJ1-5; D is perhaps TRBD1 (5 bases). The CDR3 is made up of 16 amino acids. Per germline, CDR1 MNHNS and CDR2 SASEGT. V gave up 2 bases and J gave up 2 bases, with 13 bases separating them. CDR3 loop: CASSESRGWGNQPQHF. The DNA for the CDR3 is TGTGCCAGCAGTGAAAGTCGGGGCTGGGGCAATCAGCCCCAGCATTTT.

The sample holds a few counts of this clonotype. The chain employs TRBV6-1 and TRBJ2-3; 11 nucleotides align to TRBD2. In germline, CDR1 is MNHNS, CDR2 SASEGT. V lost 10 bases and J lost 5; bases outside the gene matches: 8. This CDR3 contains 14 residues. As DNA, the CDR3 is TGTGCCACCACCCCTAGCGGGAGGTTAGATACGCAGTATTTT. Translating gives CATTPSGRLDTQYF.

This clonotype occurred many times. This chain joins TRBV28 and TRBJ1-4; D is undetermined. V was shortened by 6 bases and J by 8 bases, with 19 bases between the two germline ends. The CDR3 runs 15 residues. The V gene's germline CDR1 is MDHEN and CDR2 SYDVKM. The CDR3 sequence is CASSTPSTVQEKLFF. DNA for the CDR3: TGTGCCAGCAGCACACCGAGTACTGTTCAAGAAAAACTGTTTTTT. Full variable domain (missing parts from reference TRBV28 and TRBJ1-4): DVKVTQSSRYLVKRTGEKVFLECVQDMDHENMFWYRQDPGLGLRLIYFSYDVKMKEKGDIPEGYSVSREKKERFSLILESASTNQTSMYLCASSTPSTVQEKLFFGSGTQLSVL.

The sample holds many counts of this clonotype. The V and J genes are TRBV12-3 or TRBV12-4 and TRBJ2-7; a weak D match, TRBD1 (5 bases). The V and J ends lost 7 bases and 3 bases respectively, with 10 bases between them. The CDR3 length is 12 residues. The CDR3: CASTDDSYEQYF. CDR3 sequence (DNA): TGTGCCAGCACTGATGACAGCTACGAGCAGTACTTC.